The next 26 T cell receptor beta chains were all read from a single sample in a study of T cell changes during pregnancy in multiple sclerosis. Clones were read by immunoSEQ multiplex PCR, and TCRdb kept only the in-frame ones, dropping some. The sample consists of tens of thousands of clones, 91% of them appearing once. The sample was peripheral blood, taken after pregnancy. These receptors were obtained from a female donor in good health, enrolled as a control in a pregnancy study.

The CDR3 DNA reads TGTGCCAGCAGCTTTCCGACAGGTACAGATACGCAGTATTTT. Protein product: CASSFPTGTDTQYF. This chain uses TRBV7-6 with TRBJ2-3; D may be TRBD1 (6 bases). This CDR3 has 14 residues. Per the germline V gene, CDR1 is SGHVS and CDR2 is FNYEAQ. With 3 bases removed from V and 3 bases from J, the gap between germline ends came to 10 bases.

The DNA for the CDR3 is TGTGCCAGCAGTGCTTCAGGAAGTATCAACTATGGCTACACCTTC. It is translated as CASSASGSINYGYTF. V is TRBV6-1 and J is TRBJ1-2; no definite D call. This CDR3 has 15 amino acids. Germline CDR1 MNHNS, CDR2 SASEGT. Between the trimmed V and J ends, which lost 4 bases and 2 bases, there was a span of 14 bases.

This sequence joins TRBV20-1 and TRBJ1-1; D gene ambiguous. Germline V gene lookup returns CDR1 DFQATT and CDR2 SNEGSKA (reference sequence). The CDR3 is made up of 11 amino acids. The V and J ends lost 2 bases and 7 bases respectively, with 8 bases between them. The CDR3: CSARYSYEAFF. CDR3 nucleotide sequence: TGCAGTGCTAGATACTCCTATGAAGCTTTCTTT.

The rearrangement links TRBV18 to TRBJ2-7, with D possibly TRBD2 on 6 matching bases. CDR1 and CDR2 from the germline V gene are KGHSH and LQKENI. The CDR3 runs 12 residues. The V end was cut by 1 base, the J end by 5 bases, with 6 bases between. The CDR3 DNA reads TGTGCCAGCTCACCACGGGGGGACGAGCAGTACTTC. Protein sequence: CASSPRGDEQYF.

The V call is TRBV11-2, the J call TRBJ2-5; 9 nucleotides match TRBD1. The ends lost 5 bases at V and 5 bases at J; junction bases unmatched: 6. This CDR3 has 14 amino acids. In germline, CDR1 is SGHAT, CDR2 FQNNGV. Here the CDR3 DNA reads TGTGCCAGCAGCCCTCGGACAGGGGCCGAGACCCAGTACTTC. Its protein product is CASSPRTGAETQYF.

The V call is TRBV5-6, the J call TRBJ1-3; 7 positions agree with TRBD1. V dropped 1 base and J dropped 1; count of bases not matched to a gene: 2. The CDR3 totals 15 residues. CDR1 is SGHDT and CDR2 is YYEEEE in the germline V gene. The CDR3 here is CASSLSGQSGNTIYF. The CDR3 nucleotides read TGTGCCAGCAGCTTGTCGGGACAGTCTGGAAACACCATATATTTT.

The chain is built from TRBV5-4 and TRBJ2-7, with D possibly matching TRBD1 (6 bases). The CDR3 covers 14 residues. Germline V gene sequence: CDR1 SGHNT, CDR2 YYREEE (reference sequence). V was shortened by 4 bases and J by 0 bases, with 11 bases between the two germline ends. CDR3 loop: CASSQDSSSYEQYF. The DNA for the CDR3 is TGTGCCAGCAGCCAGGACAGCAGCTCCTACGAGCAGTACTTC.

V usage is TRBV15 and J usage is TRBJ1-1; D gene unclear. Trimming shortened V by 1 base and J by 5 bases, and 20 bases separated the two germline ends. From germline, CDR1 is LNHNV and CDR2 YYDKDF (reference sequence). The CDR3 has 17 residues. In nucleotides, the CDR3 is TGTGCCACCAGCAGAGCCAAGCGCCCAACGCACGGGACTGAAGCTTTCTTT. Its translation is CATSRAKRPTHGTEAFF.

The chain couples TRBV5-4 to TRBJ2-5; D not certain. Trimming removed 3 bases from V and 5 bases from J, with 8 bases in between. Germline-derived CDR1 and CDR2 are SGHNT and YYREEE (reference sequence). This CDR3 spans 12 amino acids. The CDR3 region is CASSSEAETQYF. The CDR3 DNA reads TGTGCCAGCAGCTCCGAGGCGGAGACCCAGTACTTC.

This clone was seen just once. The chain couples TRBV10-2 to TRBJ2-7; D is unclear. Per the germline V gene, CDR1 is WSHSY and CDR2 is SAAADI. Trimming stripped 5 bases from V and 3 bases from J, with 11 bases between. The CDR3 length is 13 residues. CDR3 in DNA: TGCGCCAGCAGTAAGGAGACGGGCTACGAGCAGTACTTC. Protein product: CASSKETGYEQYF.

V gene TRBV9 combines with J gene TRBJ1-2, with a possible D match to TRBD1 (6 bases). The V and J ends lost 6 bases and 8 bases respectively, with 23 bases between them. Per the germline V gene, CDR1 is SGDLS and CDR2 is YYNGEE. The CDR3 is made up of 15 amino acids. The CDR3 reads CASTGGAGLHRGYTF. In DNA form, the CDR3 reads TGTGCCAGCACGGGGGGCGCGGGCCTCCATAGAGGCTACACCTTC.

The rearrangement links TRBV7-6 to TRBJ2-5; D is unclear. Germline V gene sequence: CDR1 SGHVS, CDR2 FNYEAQ. The V end was cut by 1 base, the J end by 5 bases, with 5 bases between. The CDR3 is 12 amino acids. DNA for the CDR3: TGTGCCAGCAGCTTAGTTCGGGAGACCCAGTACTTC. The encoded protein is CASSLVRETQYF.

The chain recombines TRBV6-4 with TRBJ2-3; D is unclear. The length of the CDR3 is 14 residues. Trimming cost V 3 bases and J 2 bases, with 9 bases left between them. Germline-derived CDR1 and CDR2 are MRHNA and SNTAGT. The CDR3 sequence: CASSEQLHTDTQYF. The CDR3, as DNA: TGTGCCAGCAGTGAACAGCTTCACACAGATACGCAGTATTTT.

The chain is built from TRBV25-1 and TRBJ1-4, with D tentatively TRBD1 (5 bases). The CDR3 contains 14 residues. CDR1 MGHDK and CDR2 SYGVNS come from the germline V gene. Trimming stripped 6 bases from V and 7 bases from J, with 15 bases between. Here the CDR3 DNA reads TGTGCCAGCAGAGGGAATGCCGGGGGTGAAAAACTGTTTTTT. Translating gives CASRGNAGGEKLFF. The full variable domain, with the rest looked up from reference TRBV25-1 and TRBJ1-4, is EADIYQTPRYLVIGTGKKITLECSQTMGHDKMYWYQQDPGMELHLIHYSYGVNSTEKGDLSSESTVSRIRTEHFPLTLESARPSHTSQYLCASRGNAGGEKLFFGSGTQLSVL.

The CDR3 sequence: CAGRSGVNGYTF. DNA for the CDR3: TGTGCCGGCCGGAGTGGTGTTAATGGCTACACCTTC. V is TRBV7-9 and J is TRBJ1-2; no clear D. The CDR3 has 12 residues. Germline V gene sequence: CDR1 SEHNR, CDR2 FQNEAQ (reference sequence). V shed 11 bases and J shed 6 bases, with 16 bases lying between them.

This chain joins TRBV9 and TRBJ1-1; 7 positions match TRBD1. This CDR3 is 14 amino acids long. The V gene's germline CDR1 is SGDLS and CDR2 YYNGEE. The V and J ends lost 2 bases and 7 bases, in that order; junction bases with no gene match: 8. CDR3: CASSVETGTGEAFF. CDR3 bases: TGTGCCAGCAGCGTGGAGACAGGGACGGGTGAAGCTTTCTTT.

This chain uses TRBV19 with TRBJ1-5; 9 bases fit TRBD1. There are 18 residues in the CDR3. The ends lost 6 bases at V and 2 bases at J; junction bases unmatched: 14. Germline V gene data show CDR1 as LNHDA and CDR2 as SQIVND (reference sequence). The CDR3 nucleotides are TGTGCCAGTAGCCCCGGGACAGGGAAAGGGGATGGCAATCAGCCCCAGCATTTT. It codes for CASSPGTGKGDGNQPQHF.

The gene calls are TRBV29-1 and TRBJ2-7; 9 positions agree with TRBD2. CDR1 SQVTM and CDR2 ANQGSEA come from the germline V gene. With V trimmed by 5 bases and J by 3 bases, 2 bases remained unmatched. CDR3 length equals 12 residues. CDR3 in DNA: TGCAGCGTTAAAGCGGGGGGCTACGAGCAGTACTTC. Its protein product is CSVKAGGYEQYF.

The chain uses TRBV28 and TRBJ2-3; 8 bases map to TRBD2. After removal of 6 bases from V and 6 bases from J, the junction contained 11 bases not matched to a gene. Germline CDR1 and CDR2: MDHEN and SYDVKM. The CDR3 runs to 15 residues. The CDR3: CASSPGGEERDTQYF. In DNA form, the CDR3 reads TGTGCCAGCAGCCCCGGGGGGGAGGAGAGGGATACGCAGTATTTT.

This chain uses TRBV5-1 with TRBJ1-3; the D is unclear. Germline V lookup: CDR1 SGHRS, CDR2 YFSETQ. The CDR3 consists of 15 residues. V was trimmed by 3 bases and J by 0 bases, leaving 10 bases between them. CDR3 bases: TGCGCCAGCAGCTCGGGGTATTTCTCTGGAAACACCATATATTTT. This encodes CASSSGYFSGNTIYF.

The genes are TRBV5-4 and TRBJ2-3; 10 positions match TRBD2. CDR3 length equals 16 residues. J was trimmed by 2 bases and V by 4 bases; bases with no gene match: 7. Per the germline V gene, CDR1 is SGHNT and CDR2 is YYREEE (reference sequence). The CDR3 bases are TGTGCCAGCAGCCCGAGCGGGAGGGCCATCACAGATACGCAGTATTTT. Residues: CASSPSGRAITDTQYF.

The chain employs TRBV28 and TRBJ2-7, with D possibly TRBD1 on 6 matching bases. Germline loops: CDR1 MDHEN, CDR2 SYDVKM. With 4 bases removed from V and 2 bases from J, the gap between germline ends came to 15 bases. CDR3 length: 15 amino acids. The CDR3 nucleotides read TGTGCCAGCAGTTCCCAGGGGAGCCGTACCTACGAGCAGTACTTC. This gives the protein CASSSQGSRTYEQYF. The entire variable domain, with the rest obtained from reference TRBV28 and TRBJ2-7, is as follows: DVKVTQSSRYLVKRTGEKVFLECVQDMDHENMFWYRQDPGLGLRLIYFSYDVKMKEKGDIPEGYSVSREKKERFSLILESASTNQTSMYLCASSSQGSRTYEQYFGPGTRLTVT.

DNA for the CDR3: TGTGCCAGCAGTGAATTCGGTGAGGGCTACACCTTC. This codes for CASSEFGEGYTF. The V call is TRBV6-4, the J call TRBJ1-2, with no clear D. This CDR3 has 12 amino acids. V was cut by 3 bases and J by 8 bases, with 10 bases left in between. Germline CDR1 reads MRHNA; CDR2 reads SNTAGT.

The chain couples TRBV4-1 to TRBJ1-2, with TRBD1 as a possible D gene (5 bases). This CDR3 is 15 amino acids long. The germline V gene encodes CDR1 MGHRA and CDR2 YSYEKL. Trimming stripped 7 bases from V and 8 bases from J, with 23 bases between. The CDR3 spells CASNPRRGAESGYTF. The CDR3, as DNA: TGCGCCAGCAACCCAAGGCGGGGCGCCGAGTCGGGCTACACCTTC.

The chain is built from TRBV2 and TRBJ1-3; unclear D gene. V lost 5 bases and J 0 bases, leaving 11 bases between the germline ends. Per the germline V gene, CDR1 is SNHLY and CDR2 is FYNNEI. CDR3 size: 15 residues. This CDR3 reads CASSLGFYSGNTIYF. For the CDR3, the DNA is TGTGCCAGCAGTCTAGGATTTTACTCTGGAAACACCATATATTTT. Together with reference TRBV2 and TRBJ1-3, the CDR3 gives the full variable domain: EPEVTQTPSHQVTQMGQEVILRCVPISNHLYFYWYRQILGQKVEFLVSFYNNEISEKSEIFDDQFSVERPDGSNFTLKIRSTKLEDSAMYFCASSLGFYSGNTIYFGEGSWLTVV.

The chain couples TRBV4-1 to TRBJ1-5, with D maybe TRBD1 (6 bases). The V end was cut by 3 bases, the J end by 4 bases, with 13 bases between. Germline CDR1 MGHRA, CDR2 YSYEKL. The CDR3 is 15 residues long. The CDR3 nucleotides are TGCGCCAGCAGCCACCTCGGGGGGACAAATCAGCCCCAGCATTTT. Protein product: CASSHLGGTNQPQHF.